Listed below are T cell receptor beta chains from one sample, sequenced in a study of beta chain features in type 1 diabetes. Assay: immunoSEQ multiplex PCR; the TCRdb copy retains only in-frame clones and omits some. The sample holds 300,000 or so clones, approximately 9.9% seen once. The specimen was central memory CD4+ T cells from blood. These receptors all come from a young man with type 1 diabetes. The CDR3 runs from the conserved cysteine through the conserved F or W. D genes are given only for firm matches. Size values are once, few and many counts, or a class for expanded clones, and some rows have none.

D: NA; J: TRBJ2-1; size: many; V: TRBV9; DNA: TGTGCCAGCAGCCTACTACCCGGGACTTCTAACAATGAGCAGTTCTTC; CDR3: CASSLLPGTSNNEQFF
D: NA; J: TRBJ2-2; size: few; V: TRBV11-2; DNA: TGTGCCAGCAGCTCAGGGAGGACCGGGGAGCTGTTTTTT; CDR3: CASSSGRTGELFF
D: NA; J: TRBJ1-5; size: few; V: TRBV30; DNA: TGTGCCTGGAGTAGGATTGGGCCCCAGCATTTT; CDR3: CAWSRIGPQHF
D: TRBD1; J: TRBJ2-7; size: NA; V: TRBV5-1; DNA: TGCGCCAGCAGCGTCGGGACAGACTACGAGCAGTACTTC; CDR3: CASSVGTDYEQYF
D: NA; J: TRBJ1-2; size: few; V: TRBV7-2; DNA: TGTGCCAGCAGCTTAGTTGAAGGTAGCGGCTACACCTTC; CDR3: CASSLVEGSGYTF
D: NA; J: TRBJ2-1; size: NA; V: TRBV11-2; DNA: TGTGCCAGCAGCTTAGACCGGGGCCTATACAATGAGCAGTTCTTC; CDR3: CASSLDRGLYNEQFF
D: NA; J: TRBJ1-1; size: few; V: TRBV4-3; DNA: TGCGCCAGCTCTCCAGCAGGGGCCATGAACACTGAAGCTTTCTTT; CDR3: CASSPAGAMNTEAFF
D: TRBD1; J: TRBJ2-3; size: few; V: TRBV7-8; DNA: TGTGCCAGCAGCAGCCGGGACAGATATACGCAGTATTTT; CDR3: CASSSRDRYTQYF
D: TRBD2; J: TRBJ2-7; size: few; V: TRBV18; DNA: TGTGCCAGCTCACCCCGGCGGGGGTCGCTGCCGGAGCAGTACTTC; CDR3: CASSPRRGSLPEQYF
D: TRBD2; J: TRBJ2-4; size: few; V: TRBV28; DNA: TGTGCCAGCAGTCCAAGCGGGGGGGGAGCCAAAAACATTCAGTACTTC; CDR3: CASSPSGGGAKNIQYF
D: NA; J: TRBJ2-1; size: NA; V: TRBV7-9; DNA: TGTGCCAGCAGCTTTCGGGGTGAGCAGTTCTTC; CDR3: CASSFRGEQFF
D: NA; J: TRBJ2-5; size: NA; V: TRBV5-1; DNA: TGCGCCAGCAGCTTGGCGCATCAAGAGACCCAGTACTTC; CDR3: CASSLAHQETQYF
D: TRBD1; J: TRBJ1-6; size: NA; V: TRBV30; DNA: TGTGCCTGGAGCAGGGGGCGGTCACCCCTCCACTTT; CDR3: CAWSRGRSPLHF
D: NA; J: TRBJ1-3; size: NA; V: TRBV15; DNA: TGTGCCACCAGCCCGGGGGGCTCTGGAAACACCATATATTTT; CDR3: CATSPGGSGNTIYF
D: TRBD1; J: TRBJ1-2; size: NA; V: TRBV2; DNA: TGTGCCAGCAGTGGGACAGGGGGTCCCTATGGCTACACCTTC; CDR3: CASSGTGGPYGYTF
D: TRBD1; J: TRBJ1-4; size: NA; V: TRBV6-5; DNA: TGTGCCAGCAGATTCCGACAGGGTACCGAAAAACTGTTTTTT; CDR3: CASRFRQGTEKLFF
D: NA; J: TRBJ1-1; size: few; V: TRBV30; DNA: TGTGCCTGGAACGGGGAAGAGTATACTGAAGCTTTCTTT; CDR3: CAWNGEEYTEAFF
D: NA; J: TRBJ2-5; size: NA; V: TRBV7-9; DNA: TGTGCCAGCAGCTCCGACGGGGCTGAGACCCAGTACTTC; CDR3: CASSSDGAETQYF
D: NA; J: TRBJ2-1; size: NA; V: TRBV10-3; DNA: TGTGCCATCAGTTACCAGAGGGAGCAGTTCTTC; CDR3: CAISYQREQFF
D: TRBD1; J: TRBJ2-1; size: few; V: TRBV28; DNA: TGTGCCAGCAGTTCCATACGGACAGGGGGCTCCTACAATGAGCAGTTCTTC; CDR3: CASSSIRTGGSYNEQFF
D: NA; J: TRBJ2-1; size: few; V: TRBV11-2; DNA: TGTGCCAGCAGCTTTTCGCAGGGCCCCTACAATGAGCAGTTCTTC; CDR3: CASSFSQGPYNEQFF
D: TRBD1; J: TRBJ1-6; size: few; V: TRBV6-5; DNA: TGTGCCAGCAGTTATCGGGACAGGGAGTCACCCCTCCACTTT; CDR3: CASSYRDRESPLHF
D: NA; J: TRBJ1-1; size: NA; V: TRBV7-2; DNA: TGTGCCAGCAGCTTCCAAGGTGGCACTGAAGCTTTCTTT; CDR3: CASSFQGGTEAFF
D: NA; J: TRBJ2-2; size: few; V: TRBV6-6; DNA: TGTGCCAGCAATCAAGAGAAGGAGCTGTTTTTT; CDR3: CASNQEKELFF
D: NA; J: TRBJ2-1; size: NA; V: TRBV5-1; DNA: TGCGCCAGCAGCTTGGCCAAAGGCAATGAGCAGTTCTTC; CDR3: CASSLAKGNEQFF
D: TRBD1; J: TRBJ2-2; size: NA; V: TRBV4-1; DNA: TGCGCCAGCAGCTCTTGGGACAGGGGGCCTGAGGCCGGGGAGCTGTTTTTT; CDR3: CASSSWDRGPEAGELFF
D: NA; J: TRBJ1-4; size: NA; V: TRBV15; DNA: TGTGCCACCAGCAGAGACAGGGGAGATGAAAAACTGTTTTTT; CDR3: CATSRDRGDEKLFF
D: NA; J: TRBJ1-1; size: few; V: TRBV7-9; DNA: TGTGCCAGCAGCCCCTGGTTGGGCCAGAACACTGAAGCTTTCTTT; CDR3: CASSPWLGQNTEAFF
D: NA; J: TRBJ1-2; size: many; V: TRBV30; DNA: TGTGCCTGGAGTGTAGGGCTTCGAGGGCCGACGTACTTC; CDR3: CAWSVGLRGPTYF
D: TRBD2; J: TRBJ2-5; size: few; V: TRBV10-3; DNA: TGTGCCATCAGTGATGGTATTGCGGGGGGGGAAGAGACCCAGTACTTC; CDR3: CAISDGIAGGEETQYF
D: NA; J: TRBJ2-3; size: few; V: TRBV11-3; DNA: TGTGCCAGCAGCTTAGAAGGCAGAAGCACAGATACGCAGTATTTT; CDR3: CASSLEGRSTDTQYF
D: NA; J: TRBJ2-3; size: few; V: TRBV20-1; DNA: TGCAGTGCCCCCCTATCGGGCACGCAGTATTTT; CDR3: CSAPLSGTQYF
D: TRBD2; J: TRBJ2-1; size: NA; V: TRBV27; DNA: TGTGCCAGCAGTTTGTCCGGGACTAGCGGGGGGGCGGTCGATGAGCAGTTCTTC; CDR3: CASSLSGTSGGAVDEQFF
D: NA; J: TRBJ2-7; size: NA; V: TRBV6-5; DNA: TGTGCCAGCAGGGGGGGGCCAGCCGCATTGTACGAGCAGTACTTC; CDR3: CASRGGPAALYEQYF
D: NA; J: TRBJ1-2; size: NA; V: TRBV7-9; DNA: TGTGCCAGCACGCCTTGGGTGAAGTCTAACTATGGCTACACCTTC; CDR3: CASTPWVKSNYGYTF
D: TRBD1; J: TRBJ1-3; size: NA; V: TRBV7-2; DNA: TGTGCCAGCAGCTCACCGACAGGGGATAACACCATATATTTT; CDR3: CASSSPTGDNTIYF
D: NA; J: TRBJ1-2; size: NA; V: TRBV19; DNA: TGTGCCAGTAGTGCGGGGACTGGGATCAACTATGGCTACACCTTC; CDR3: CASSAGTGINYGYTF
D: TRBD2; J: TRBJ2-1; size: few; V: TRBV7-2; DNA: TGTGCCAGCAGCTTAGGTCCTAGCGGGGCCGGGGATGAGCAGTTCTTC; CDR3: CASSLGPSGAGDEQFF
D: NA; J: TRBJ1-4; size: many; V: TRBV30; DNA: TGTGCCTGGGCGGACGGACTTAATGAAAAACTGTTTTTT; CDR3: CAWADGLNEKLFF
D: NA; J: TRBJ2-6; size: few; V: TRBV6-1; DNA: TGTGCCAGCAGTGATTCTATTGGGTCTGGGGCCAACGTCCTGACTTTC; CDR3: CASSDSIGSGANVLTF
D: NA; J: TRBJ1-1; size: NA; V: TRBV4-1; DNA: TGCGCCAGCAGCCAAGATAAGTGGCAGGGAGTGGCCCCTGAAGCTTTCTTT; CDR3: CASSQDKWQGVAPEAFF
D: NA; J: TRBJ2-5; size: NA; V: TRBV6-1; DNA: TGTGCCAGCATAGAGGTGGAAGCCAACTTC; CDR3: CASIEVEANF
D: TRBD1; J: TRBJ1-3; size: few; V: TRBV7-2; DNA: TGTGCCAGCAGCCTGACAGGGTCTGGAAACACCATATATTTT; CDR3: CASSLTGSGNTIYF
D: NA; J: TRBJ2-3; size: few; V: TRBV11-3; DNA: TGTGCCAGCAGCTTAGCGGGGGGCAACACAGATACGCAGTATTTT; CDR3: CASSLAGGNTDTQYF
D: NA; J: TRBJ1-1; size: NA; V: TRBV9; DNA: TGTGCCAGCAGCGTAAGCTCCTTGAACACTGAAGCTTTCTTT; CDR3: CASSVSSLNTEAFF
D: TRBD1; J: TRBJ2-7; size: NA; V: TRBV29-1; DNA: TGCAGCGTGATGGACAGGGGATACTCCGGCGAGCAGTACTTC; CDR3: CSVMDRGYSGEQYF
D: TRBD1; J: TRBJ2-6; size: few; V: TRBV28; DNA: TGTGCCAGCAGTTTGACAGGGTCCGGGGCCAACGTCCTGACTTTC; CDR3: CASSLTGSGANVLTF
D: TRBD1; J: TRBJ2-7; size: NA; V: TRBV2; DNA: TGTGCCAGCAGTGAGTACGGACAGGGTCCGGACGAGCAGTACTTC; CDR3: CASSEYGQGPDEQYF
D: NA; J: TRBJ2-3; size: NA; V: TRBV7-9; DNA: TGTGCCAGCAGCTTAACTCAGGGGGATACGCAGTATTTT; CDR3: CASSLTQGDTQYF
D: NA; J: TRBJ1-1; size: NA; V: TRBV4-3; DNA: TGCGCCAGCAGTATGTCCGAGCCAGGGACGCTAGCTTTCTTT; CDR3: CASSMSEPGTLAFF
D: TRBD2; J: TRBJ2-2; size: few; V: TRBV5-4; DNA: TGTGCCAGCAGCTTGGGGCCGACTAGCGGGGGAGCCGGGGAGCTGTTTTTT; CDR3: CASSLGPTSGGAGELFF
D: TRBD2; J: TRBJ2-5; size: few; V: TRBV7-9; DNA: TGTGCCAGCAGCTTAGGTAGCGGGAGGGAGACCCAGTACTTC; CDR3: CASSLGSGRETQYF
D: NA; J: TRBJ2-5; size: few; V: TRBV4-3; DNA: TGCGCCAGCAGCCAAGATTGGGGATGGGAAGAGACCCAGTACTTC; CDR3: CASSQDWGWEETQYF
D: NA; J: TRBJ1-1; size: NA; V: TRBV28; DNA: TGTGCCAGCAGTTTGGGGGGCCAAAGGACTGAAGCTTTCTTT; CDR3: CASSLGGQRTEAFF
D: NA; J: TRBJ2-4; size: many; V: TRBV23-1; DNA: TGCGCCAGCAGTCGTGTACTAGAGACTACTATAGCCAAAAACATTCAGTACTTC; CDR3: CASSRVLETTIAKNIQYF
D: NA; J: TRBJ2-3; size: few; V: TRBV5-1; DNA: TGCGCCAGCAGCTTGGAGGGCACAGATACGCAGTATTTT; CDR3: CASSLEGTDTQYF
D: TRBD1; J: TRBJ2-7; size: few; V: TRBV6-5; DNA: TGTGCCAGCAGTAACACCGGGACAGGGTACTACGAGCAGTACTTC; CDR3: CASSNTGTGYYEQYF
D: NA; J: TRBJ2-5; size: many; V: TRBV7-2; DNA: TGTGCCAGCAGCTTAGTAGGGGGGAAAGAGACCCAGTACTTC; CDR3: CASSLVGGKETQYF
D: TRBD2; J: TRBJ2-1; size: NA; V: TRBV11-2; DNA: TGTGCCAGCAGCCCTACTAGCGGGGACGTAAAAAATGAGCAGTTCTTC; CDR3: CASSPTSGDVKNEQFF